This is a list of T cell receptor beta chains from one sample in a study of shared clonotypes between healthy human individuals. Clones were read by immunoSEQ multiplex PCR, and TCRdb kept only the in-frame ones, dropping some. Among hundreds of thousands of clones, 95% to 97% were seen once, and the ten largest hold about 0.12%. Sample: naive CD8+ T cells sorted from blood. Receptor source: a woman in her thirties in good health. The CDR3 runs from the conserved cysteine through the conserved F or W.

V: TRBV28
length: 13
CDR3: CASRRGYSYEQYF

V: TRBV7-6
length: 15
CDR3: CASSPSPSGSGEQYF

V: TRBV10-3
length: 15
CDR3: CAISTGLAGRNEQFF

V: TRBV19
length: 13
CDR3: CASSILAGDEQYF

V: TRBV7-9
length: 13
CDR3: CATRQGNYNEQFF

V: TRBV19
length: 14
CDR3: CASSMMAGPNEQFF

V: TRBV28
length: 14
CDR3: CASTSGIAPYEQYF

V: TRBV27
length: 15
CDR3: CASSSSTLGLGEQYF

V: TRBV9
length: 14
CDR3: CASSVGTDNEKLFF

V: TRBV28
length: 14
CDR3: CASSFVTIQGAAFF

V: TRBV6-5
length: 14
CDR3: CASSPGLGDYEQYF

V: TRBV19
length: 15
CDR3: CASSIQGHPTNEQYF

V: TRBV7-9
length: 17
CDR3: CASSPRPVGTPEYEQYF

V: TRBV6-5
length: 13
CDR3: CASSYLGREKLFF

V: TRBV7-6
length: 16
CDR3: CASSRNLRQGSTEAFF

V: TRBV5-4
length: 14
CDR3: CASSLSGGAFEQYF

V: TRBV5-1
length: 14
CDR3: CASSLSGVYNEQFF

V: TRBV2
length: 12
CDR3: CASSPGTGVRYF

V: TRBV5-4
length: 13
CDR3: CASSFGGSHEQYF

V: TRBV7-9
length: 15
CDR3: CASSPTPSSYNEQFF

V: TRBV11-2
length: 10
CDR3: CATRGGTPEF

V: TRBV27
length: 12
CDR3: CASSLGGRELFF